A selection of T cell receptor beta chains follows, all from one sample in a study of T cell responses to AZD1222 COVID-19 vaccine. Assay: immunoSEQ multiplex PCR; the TCRdb copy retains only in-frame clones and omits some. This sample has 130,000 to 150,000 clones, with about 90% found just once. The sequences come from peripheral blood, collected on day 0 of AZD1222 vaccination. These receptors originate from an adult in good health. The conserved cysteine and the conserved F or W are not part of the CDR3 here. The D gene is left open where the match is weak.

cdr3_aa j_call v_call d_call
ASSLRREKLF TRBJ1-4 TRBV5-6 -
ATSDTTQTGRDTQY TRBJ2-3 TRBV24-1 TRBD1
ASSFSDGSSYEQY TRBJ2-7 TRBV7-9 -
AISESPGRLGVNTEAF TRBJ1-1 TRBV10-3 -
ASSLPGLAGLETQY TRBJ2-5 TRBV28 TRBD2
ASSPGTGGEQY TRBJ2-7 TRBV3-1/TRBV3-2 TRBD1
ASSRGQGAYEQY TRBJ2-7 TRBV6-6 TRBD1
ASSIAGGQQPQH TRBJ1-5 TRBV19 -
ASSKDSLLNTIY TRBJ1-3 TRBV27 -
ASSLVVEETQY TRBJ2-5 TRBV7-2 -
ASSPDLGAPYEQY TRBJ2-7 TRBV7-2 -
ASLPPAGSSYT TRBJ1-2 TRBV6-5 -
ASSPGDGYTEAF TRBJ1-1 TRBV6-2/TRBV6-3 -
ASSQSAAGTYNEQF TRBJ2-1 TRBV4-1 -
ASSLDRGPSSGTEAF TRBJ1-1 TRBV7-6 TRBD1
ASSQGPRGSQY TRBJ2-5 TRBV3-1/TRBV3-2 TRBD1
ATTPGELF TRBJ2-2 TRBV24-1 -
ASSFNRVVLNEQF TRBJ2-1 TRBV11-2 -
ASSVDLGGTLETQY TRBJ2-5 TRBV9 TRBD2
ASSQGTRSEQF TRBJ2-1 TRBV14 -
ASSQVRDSEVLTNEKLF TRBJ1-4 TRBV4-3 TRBD1
ASTLWGPGTGELF TRBJ2-2 TRBV7-3 -
ASSGSGRFHEQY TRBJ2-7 TRBV2 TRBD2
ASKGDRGVHEQY TRBJ2-7 TRBV6-5 TRBD1
ASRSWDTEAF TRBJ1-1 TRBV5-1 -
ATSRVGTGVHEQY TRBJ2-7 TRBV15 TRBD1